This T cell receptor beta chain was observed in a study of shared clonotypes between healthy human individuals. Into CD45RA+ naive and CD45RA-negative memory subsets, the CD4+ cells were split. Concerning this clone: Its antigen is undetermined.

Some clones are missing from TCRdb's copy, which holds only in-frame ones; the method was immunoSEQ multiplex PCR. The data contain fewer than 400,000 clones, around two thirds of them singletons. Study-level results: Among several donors, about 5% of naive CD4 clonotypes were found in common. It was expected that sequencing depth would affect clonotype sharing among donors.

V was cut by 3 bases and J by 5 bases, with 7 bases left in between. The CDR3 spans 13 residues. Germline V gene sequence: CDR1 SNHLY, CDR2 FYNNEI. The chain has TRBV2 and TRBJ2-2, with D unresolved. This clonotype was obtained from a man aged 30 to 39 in good health. The sample taken for sequencing was memory CD4+ T cells sorted from blood. As to subset: CD45RA-negative fraction. The CDR3 DNA follows: TGTGCCAGCAGTGAGGAGAGTACCGGGGAGCTGTTTTTT. The encoded protein is CASSEESTGELFF.